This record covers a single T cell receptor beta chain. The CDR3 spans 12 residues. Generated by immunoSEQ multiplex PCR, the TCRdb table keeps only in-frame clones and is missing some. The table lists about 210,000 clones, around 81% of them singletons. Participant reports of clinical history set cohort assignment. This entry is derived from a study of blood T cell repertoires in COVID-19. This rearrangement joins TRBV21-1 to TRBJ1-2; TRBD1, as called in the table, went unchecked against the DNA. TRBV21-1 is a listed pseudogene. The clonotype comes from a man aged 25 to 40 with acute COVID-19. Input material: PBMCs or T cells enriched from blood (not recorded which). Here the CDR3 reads CASSKRQGGYTF. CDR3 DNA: TGTGCCAGCAGCAAAAGACAGGGTGGCTACACCTTC.